The present TCR beta chain was sequenced within a study of cytomegalovirus exposure and HLA in healthy donors. Germline V gene lookup returns CDR1 SGDLS and CDR2 YYNGEE. Unmatched junction bases numbered 3, after V lost 0 bases and J lost 4 bases. The CDR3 length is 14 residues. With respect to this clone: Its target is unknown. This sample also contains other DNA sequences that code for the same CDR3.

It was with 60 Vbeta and 13 Jbeta primers that the PCR ran. Here immunoSEQ multiplex PCR was the method, and the copy in TCRdb shows in-frame clones only, minus some. The sample carries about 160,000 clones, 80% to 90% recorded once. Overall study results and limits: Beyond CMV serostatus, there was no information to go on about immune exposure. TCR sequences were mostly rare, though some public TCRs occurred in many donors. A prior analysis recorded that most TCR beta V segments were productive about 90% or about 30% of the time.

The specimen sequenced was PBMCs. The receptor was isolated from a man aged 50 or older in good health and CMV-seropositive. The chain recombines TRBV9 with TRBJ1-2, with 7 positions matching TRBD1. CDR3 DNA: TGTGCCAGCAGCGTAGGGGGACAGTCCTATGGCTACACCTTC. Translating it yields CASSVGGQSYGYTF.